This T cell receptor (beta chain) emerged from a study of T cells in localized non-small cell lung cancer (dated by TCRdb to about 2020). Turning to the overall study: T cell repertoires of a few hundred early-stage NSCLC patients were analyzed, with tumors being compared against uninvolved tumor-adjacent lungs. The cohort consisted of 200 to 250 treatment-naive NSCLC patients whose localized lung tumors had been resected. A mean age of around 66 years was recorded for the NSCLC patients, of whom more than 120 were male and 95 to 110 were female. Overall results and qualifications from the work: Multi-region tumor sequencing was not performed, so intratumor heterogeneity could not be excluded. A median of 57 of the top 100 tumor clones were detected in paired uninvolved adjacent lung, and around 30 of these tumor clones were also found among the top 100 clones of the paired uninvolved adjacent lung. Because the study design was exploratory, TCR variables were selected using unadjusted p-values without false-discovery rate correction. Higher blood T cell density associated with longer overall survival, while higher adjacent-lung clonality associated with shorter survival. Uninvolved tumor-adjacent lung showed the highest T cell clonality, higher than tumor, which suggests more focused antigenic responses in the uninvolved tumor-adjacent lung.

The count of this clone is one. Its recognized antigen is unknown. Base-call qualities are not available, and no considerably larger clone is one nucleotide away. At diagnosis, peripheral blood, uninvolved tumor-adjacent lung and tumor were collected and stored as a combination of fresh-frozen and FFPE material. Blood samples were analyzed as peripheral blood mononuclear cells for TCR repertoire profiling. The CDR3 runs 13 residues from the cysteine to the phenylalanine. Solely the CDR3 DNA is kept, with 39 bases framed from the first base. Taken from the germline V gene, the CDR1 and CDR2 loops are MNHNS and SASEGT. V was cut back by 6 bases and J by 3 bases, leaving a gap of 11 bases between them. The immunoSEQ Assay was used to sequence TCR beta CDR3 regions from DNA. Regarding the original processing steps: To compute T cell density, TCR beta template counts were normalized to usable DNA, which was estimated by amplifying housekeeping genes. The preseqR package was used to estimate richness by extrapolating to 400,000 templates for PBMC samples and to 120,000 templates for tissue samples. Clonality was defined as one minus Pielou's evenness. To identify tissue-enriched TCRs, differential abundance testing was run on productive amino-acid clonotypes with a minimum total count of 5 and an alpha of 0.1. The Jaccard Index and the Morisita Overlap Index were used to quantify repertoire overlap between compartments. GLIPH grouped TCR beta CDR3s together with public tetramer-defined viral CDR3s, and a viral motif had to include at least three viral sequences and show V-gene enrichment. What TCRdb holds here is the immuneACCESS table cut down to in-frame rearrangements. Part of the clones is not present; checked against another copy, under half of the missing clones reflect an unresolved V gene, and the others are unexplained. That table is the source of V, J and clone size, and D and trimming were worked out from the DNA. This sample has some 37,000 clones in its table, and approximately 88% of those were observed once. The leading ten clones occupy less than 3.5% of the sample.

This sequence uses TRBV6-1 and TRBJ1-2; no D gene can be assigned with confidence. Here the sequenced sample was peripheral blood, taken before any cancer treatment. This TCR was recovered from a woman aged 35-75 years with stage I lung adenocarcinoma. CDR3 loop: CASRPSTDYGYTF. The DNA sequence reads TGTGCCAGCAGACCCAGTACGGACTATGGCTACACCTTC.